One and the same sample provided the 7 T cell receptor beta chains below, sequenced in a study of CD8 T cells in ankylosing spondylitis. TCRdb used MiXCR to reprocess the 5' RACE reads, holding one entry per CDR3 protein. The table includes more than 150,000 distinct CDR3 sequences, roughly 20% detected once. Sequences were obtained from blood, either unsorted or a sorted T cell fraction (not recorded which). These TCRs come from a male donor between 5 and 29 years old with ankylosing spondylitis or in good health (not recorded which).

This chain links TRBV4-1 with TRBJ2-1, with D tentatively TRBD1 (5 bases). The V gene lost 8 bases and the J gene lost 0 bases, with 23 bases spanning the gap. Germline V CDR1 and CDR2: MGHRA, YSYEKL. The CDR3 sequence is 18 residues long. This CDR3 is CASGASALQPSSYNEQFF. As DNA, the CDR3 is TGCGCCAGCGGGGCCTCGGCCCTCCAACCGAGCTCCTACAATGAGCAGTTCTTC.

This clonotype was found a few times. This chain links TRBV7-3 with TRBJ2-1; TRBD1 or TRBD2 may be the D gene (5 bases each). The CDR3 contains 13 residues. Trimming left V 0 bases short and J 9 bases short, with 9 bases between. The V gene's germline CDR1 is SGHTA and CDR2 FQGTGA. DNA for the CDR3: TGTGCCAGCAGCTTAACGTCGGGGCCTGAGCAGTTCTTC. Residues: CASSLTSGPEQFF.

This clonotype was seen at least ten times. This rearrangement joins TRBV5-1 to TRBJ1-6; D unresolved. Germline CDR1 and CDR2: SGHRS and YFSETQ. The CDR3 spans 13 residues. Trimming stripped 0 bases from V and 8 bases from J, with 6 bases between. The CDR3 loop reads CASSLEADSPLHF. CDR3 DNA sequence: TGCGCCAGCAGCTTGGAGGCCGATTCACCCCTCCACTTT.

The V call is TRBV20-1, the J call TRBJ2-5, with TRBD2 matching 10 bases. CDR1 is DFQATT and CDR2 is SNEGSKA in the germline V gene (reference sequence). This CDR3 is built from 15 residues. Germline trimming cut 3 bases from V and 4 bases from J; bases unmatched to any gene: 8. The CDR3 DNA sequence: TGCAGTGCTAGCCCCAGAGCGGGAGGGCCAGAGACCCAGTACTTC. Amino acids: CSASPRAGGPETQYF.

This clonotype was seen repeatedly, ten times or more. The rearrangement uses TRBV12-3 or TRBV12-4 and TRBJ2-3; no firm D call. CDR3 length: 12 residues. Trimming cost V 7 bases and J 6 bases, with 11 bases left between them. The CDR3 nucleotides read TGTGCCAGCAACACGAAAGGGGATACGCAGTATTTT. This translates into CASNTKGDTQYF.

The chain is built from TRBV12-5 and TRBJ2-5; D gene unclear. This CDR3 is built from 12 residues. Trimming cost V 7 bases and J 2 bases, with 8 bases left between them. Germline V gene sequence: CDR1 LGHNT, CDR2 FRNRAP. Written as DNA, the CDR3 is TGTGCTAGTGCCGGAACACAAGAGACCCAGTACTTC. Protein product: CASAGTQETQYF.

This clonotype was observed at least ten times. The J gene is TRBJ2-1, the V gene TRBV5-1; TRBD1 aligns across 7 bases. The CDR3 runs to 13 residues. From germline, CDR1 is SGHRS and CDR2 YFSETQ. V lost 1 base to trimming and J lost 9 bases; unmatched junction nucleotides: 4. The CDR3 is CASSLSQGFEQFF. The CDR3 nucleotides read TGCGCCAGCAGCTTGTCACAGGGGTTTGAGCAGTTCTTC.